This T cell receptor (beta chain) was identified in a study of monozygotic twins with inflammatory bowel disease. With no T cell sorting beforehand, total RNA was isolated from whole blood. This CDR3 is 14 amino acids long. Per germline, CDR1 SEHNR and CDR2 FQNEAQ (reference sequence). TCRdb re-called the 5' RACE reads and catalogs CDR3 proteins one per entry, DNA excluded. In all, the sample yields 200,000 to 250,000 distinct CDR3 sequences. The source material was blood. The V call is TRBV7-9, the J call TRBJ2-3; TCRdb's D call of TRBD1 is untestable without DNA. The TCR was taken from a human donor with ulcerative colitis or Crohn's disease, or a healthy co-twin of an affected twin (not recorded which). CDR3 region: CASNQQGSTDTQYF.